Each of the 22 T cell receptor beta chains below was sequenced from the same sample in a study of control samples from healthy donors and cancer patients. The method was immunoSEQ multiplex PCR; TCRdb's version includes in-frame clones alone and lacks a portion of them. The table shows about 130,000 clones, with about 90% occurring only once. Sequencing used PBMCs. The receptor source for this set is a man over 45 with head and neck cancer.

V and J are TRBV19 and TRBJ2-7, with 12 bases matching TRBD2. Per germline, CDR1 LNHDA and CDR2 SQIVND (reference sequence). V lost 6 bases, J lost 1 base, and 1 base stayed unmatched. The CDR3 is 14 amino acids. This CDR3 is CASRGTSGSYEQYF. The CDR3 region has the DNA TGTGCCAGTAGGGGGACTAGCGGGTCCTACGAGCAGTACTTC.

The chain couples TRBV24-1 to TRBJ1-2; no definite D call. The CDR3 sequence is 13 residues long. Trimming cost V 2 bases and J 7 bases, with 10 bases left between them. Germline CDR1 KGHDR, CDR2 SFDVKD. CDR3 DNA sequence: TGTGCCACCAGTGATTCCGGAGCGCTTGGCTACACCTTC. Its translation is CATSDSGALGYTF.

The V gene is TRBV11-3, the J gene TRBJ2-1, with 9 nucleotides matching TRBD2. Germline lookup yields CDR1 SGHNT and CDR2 YENEEA. The CDR3 totals 15 residues. The V segment lost 2 bases and the J segment 5 bases; nucleotides outside the gene matches: 4. The CDR3 spells CASSLLAGSNNEQFF. The CDR3 bases are TGTGCCAGCAGCTTACTAGCGGGGTCGAACAATGAGCAGTTCTTC. The full variable domain, with the rest looked up from reference TRBV11-3 and TRBJ2-1, is EAGVVQSPRYKIIEKKQPVAFWCNPISGHNTLYWYLQNLGQGPELLIRYENEEAVDDSQLPKDRFSAERLKGVDSTLKIQPAELGDSAVYLCASSLLAGSNNEQFFGPGTRLTVL.

The chain joins TRBV28 to TRBJ1-4, with D unclear. V was cut by 2 bases and J by 5 bases, with 12 bases left in between. CDR1 MDHEN and CDR2 SYDVKM come from the germline V gene. The CDR3 runs to 15 residues. CDR3 residues: CASSLITVGNEKLFF. CDR3 DNA: TGTGCCAGCAGTTTAATAACAGTTGGGAATGAAAAACTGTTTTTT.

The rearrangement uses TRBV27 and TRBJ2-7, with a weak D call TRBD1 (6 bases). V was shortened by 6 bases and J by 0 bases, with 12 bases between the two germline ends. CDR3 length equals 14 residues. Germline CDR1 and CDR2: MNHEY and SMNVEV (reference sequence). The CDR3 DNA reads as TGTGCCAGCAGATTTGAGGACAGCTCCTACGAGCAGTACTTC. It codes for CASRFEDSSYEQYF.

The chain uses TRBV5-6 and TRBJ2-1, with 9 positions matching TRBD2. Per the germline V gene, CDR1 is SGHDT and CDR2 is YYEEEE. Unmatched junction bases numbered 11, after V lost 2 bases and J lost 8 bases. The CDR3 is 16 residues long. CDR3 region: CASSLVRLAAGDEQFF. CDR3 DNA sequence: TGTGCCAGCAGCTTAGTCCGACTAGCGGCTGGTGATGAGCAGTTCTTC.

This clone appeared a single time. This rearrangement joins TRBV6-1 to TRBJ2-3, with D perhaps TRBD1 (6 bases). Trimming stripped 1 base from V and 4 bases from J, with 12 bases between. There are 15 residues in the CDR3. Germline CDR1 MNHNS, CDR2 SASEGT. The CDR3 here is CASSEEGHFSDTQYF. The CDR3 region has the DNA TGTGCCAGCAGTGAAGAGGGACACTTTTCAGATACGCAGTATTTT.

V gene TRBV6-5 combines with J gene TRBJ2-1, with D possibly matching TRBD1 (6 bases). Germline CDR1 reads MNHEY; CDR2 reads SVGAGI. With 4 bases removed from V and 7 bases from J, the gap between germline ends came to 17 bases. The CDR3 consists of 15 residues. The CDR3 sequence is CASSWARTAWNEQFF. The CDR3, as DNA: TGTGCCAGCAGTTGGGCCAGGACAGCCTGGAATGAGCAGTTCTTC.

The chain uses TRBV7-9 and TRBJ1-6; D is unclear. Trimming removed 1 base at V and 9 bases at J, with 7 bases between. CDR1 is SEHNR and CDR2 is FQNEAQ in the germline V gene (reference sequence). CDR3 length equals 13 residues. The CDR3 sequence: CASSLDLGSPLHF. In DNA form, the CDR3 reads TGTGCCAGCAGCTTAGATCTGGGTTCACCCCTCCACTTT.

The chain uses TRBV5-1 and TRBJ2-5, with D tentatively TRBD1 or TRBD2 (6 bases each). The germline CDR1 and CDR2 sequences are SGHRS and YFSETQ. V was cut by 4 bases and J by 2 bases, with 15 bases left in between. This CDR3 region has 15 residues. Here the CDR3 reads CASSPSGAGQETQYF. CDR3 coding DNA: TGCGCCAGCAGCCCTTCGGGGGCTGGGCAAGAGACCCAGTACTTC.

The chain combines TRBV5-4 with TRBJ2-5; 8 bases agree with TRBD1. The V and J ends lost 3 bases and 3 bases, in that order; junction bases with no gene match: 4. The CDR3 runs 14 residues. Germline CDR1 SGHNT, CDR2 YYREEE (reference sequence). CDR3 residues: CASSSKQGEETQYF. The CDR3 DNA follows: TGTGCCAGCAGCTCAAAACAGGGGGAAGAGACCCAGTACTTC.

The chain joins TRBV7-8 to TRBJ1-5; 7 nucleotides match TRBD1. V was clipped by 3 bases and J by 6 bases; unmatched bases: 5. The CDR3 totals 14 residues. From germline, CDR1 is SGHVS and CDR2 FQNEAQ. CDR3 sequence: CASSFDRVFQPQHF. CDR3 coding DNA: TGTGCCAGCAGCTTCGACAGGGTGTTTCAGCCCCAGCATTTT.

The chain recombines TRBV13 with TRBJ2-1; D is unresolved. Germline CDR1 reads PRHDT; CDR2 reads FYEKMQ (reference sequence). The CDR3 has 13 residues. V dropped 4 bases and J dropped 3 bases, with 7 bases sitting between them. CDR3 DNA sequence: TGTGCCAGCAGCTCCTCTGACTACAATGAGCAGTTCTTC. This encodes CASSSSDYNEQFF.

J is TRBJ1-4 and V is TRBV7-9, with a possible D match to TRBD1 (5 bases). Germline loops: CDR1 SEHNR, CDR2 FQNEAQ (reference sequence). The CDR3 is 14 amino acids. V lost 3 bases, J lost 5 bases, and 10 bases lay in between. In nucleotides, the CDR3 is TGTGCCAGCAGCTTGGGGACCGAGAATGAAAAACTGTTTTTT. Its translation is CASSLGTENEKLFF.

V and J are TRBV5-1 and TRBJ1-3, with 7 bases aligning to TRBD1. CDR3 size: 17 residues. Looked up from germline, CDR1 is SGHRS and CDR2 is YFSETQ. The V segment lost 0 bases and the J segment 2 bases; nucleotides outside the gene matches: 8. CDR3 region: CASSLGVVGTAGNTIYF. CDR3 in DNA: TGCGCCAGCAGCTTGGGGGTTGTGGGGACAGCTGGAAACACCATATATTTT.

J is TRBJ2-3 and V is TRBV5-1; D gene uncertain. The CDR3 is made up of 13 amino acids. The V gene's germline CDR1 is SGHRS and CDR2 YFSETQ. Trimming cost V 4 bases and J 2 bases, with 8 bases left between them. CDR3: CASSPILTDTQYF. CDR3 DNA: TGCGCCAGCAGCCCCATTCTCACAGATACGCAGTATTTT.

The chain is built from TRBV18 and TRBJ2-2; TRBD2 matches 11 bases. V shed 3 bases and J 4 bases; nucleotides not matched to a gene: 7. The V gene's germline CDR1 is KGHSH and CDR2 LQKENI. The CDR3 is 17 amino acids. The CDR3 DNA follows: TGTGCCAGCTCACCTTCAGGGCTAGCGGGAGGCACCGGGGAGCTGTTTTTT. Its protein is CASSPSGLAGGTGELFF. Together with reference TRBV18 and TRBJ2-2, the CDR3 gives the full variable domain: NAGVMQNPRHLVRRRGQEARLRCSPMKGHSHVYWYRQLPEEGLKFMVYLQKENIIDESGMPKERFSAEFPKEGPSILRIQQVVRGDSAAYFCASSPSGLAGGTGELFFGEGSRLTVL.

This clone has just one count. The J gene is TRBJ2-1, the V gene TRBV10-2, with D perhaps TRBD1 (6 bases). The germline V gene encodes CDR1 WSHSY and CDR2 SAAADI. V shed 5 bases and J shed 8 bases, with 22 bases lying between them. This CDR3 has 16 amino acids. CDR3 nucleotides: TGCGCCAGCAGTAGGCCCGGGACATTGGATCGGGATGAGCAGTTCTTC. It specifies CASSRPGTLDRDEQFF.

The chain is built from TRBV24-1 and TRBJ1-4; possibly TRBD1 for D (5 bases). This CDR3 region has 16 residues. The germline CDR1 and CDR2 sequences are KGHDR and SFDVKD. The V and J ends lost 2 bases and 8 bases respectively, with 17 bases between them. The CDR3 loop is CATSDSDYRSSEKLFF. In DNA, the CDR3 is TGTGCCACCAGTGATTCCGATTACAGGTCCAGCGAAAAACTGTTTTTT.

This chain links TRBV5-1 with TRBJ2-7; 7 positions agree with TRBD2. V was pared by 4 bases and J by 6 bases, with 16 bases of the junction left unmatched. CDR1 is SGHRS, CDR2 YFSETQ, per germline. The CDR3 spans 16 residues. CDR3 in DNA: TGCGCCAGCAGCATCCCCGGGGGACCGGGGGGAAGCGAGCAGTACTTC. Translated, it gives CASSIPGGPGGSEQYF.

The chain links TRBV5-4 to TRBJ2-7, with 8 bases that match TRBD1. With 4 bases clipped from V and 6 bases from J, the junction kept 6 bases outside the gene matches. Germline V gene data show CDR1 as SGHNT and CDR2 as YYREEE (reference sequence). The CDR3 has 13 residues. The CDR3 spells CASSLGQGSEQYF. The CDR3, as DNA: TGTGCCAGCAGCCTCGGACAGGGTAGCGAGCAGTACTTC.

The rearrangement joins TRBV7-6 to TRBJ1-6; D is ambiguous. The V gene's germline CDR1 is SGHVS and CDR2 FNYEAQ. There are 13 residues in the CDR3. The V and J ends lost 4 bases and 14 bases respectively, with 15 bases between them. CDR3 in amino acids: CASSSAELGTLHF. CDR3 DNA sequence: TGTGCCAGCAGCTCGGCGGAACTGGGCACCCTCCACTTT.